This T cell receptor (beta chain) appears in the sequencing data of a study of early T cells in non-severe SARS-CoV-2 infection (dated by TCRdb to the early 2020s). With regard to the full study: Bulk RNA from unsorted whole blood was used for TCR sequencing, so alpha and beta chains could not be paired.

Set within a cohort of healthcare workers in London, UK, this nested case-control study involved weekly PCR testing of nasopharyngeal swabs along with blood sampling. Healthcare workers were recruited during the week of the UK lockdown, between 23 and 31 March 2020, and followed weekly for up to about 15 weeks. The library was obtained by 5' RACE. The run used a NextSeq 500. In the TCR library protocol, unique molecular identifiers were attached to individual cDNA molecules to correct for PCR bias and sequencing error. Both TCR alpha and beta chains were sequenced, and tight co-correlation was observed between alpha and beta sequence abundances in each sample. The source study handled its data this way. Decombinator V4 was used to perform V gene, J gene and CDR3 annotation of TCR sequences. Expanded TCRs were defined as changing significantly between any two time points under a Poisson model with p below 0.0001. TCR abundances were normalised to the total number of TCRs sequenced in each sample and reported as counts per million. TRAV1-2 paired with TRAJ12, TRAJ20 or TRAJ33 defined MAIT TCRs, while TRAV10 paired with TRAJ18 defined iNKT TCRs. VDJdb, accessed on 1 November 2021, was searched for TCRs annotated for CMV, EBV and SARS-CoV-2, and TCRs annotated for more than one antigen were excluded. TCRdb's own reprocessing of the public reads used fastp at Q25 and MiXCR and kept productive beta chains. Under each unique CDR3 protein, matching rows form one entry showing the most common genes and DNA. The V and J calls, along with clone size, are taken from TCRdb and not from the paper's own processing. Within this sample are about 41,000 distinct CDR3 sequences, with around 9.9% of them counted one time only. The ten largest clones represent 9.7% of the sample.

Results the study describes overall, beyond this receptor: VDJdb matching was skewed toward anti-spike CD8 responses, so virus-specific expansions were likely underestimated and private and CD4 specificities were missed.

Via the germline V gene, CDR1 is KGHSH and CDR2 LQKENI. The CDR3 holds 16 amino acids from the cysteine to the phenylalanine. Only the CDR3 part of the read is kept: 48 bases, read in frame from the first base. Unmatched junction bases come to 5, with V trimmed by 2 bases and J by 1 base. There are many counts of this clonotype. Its antigen is currently not known. One base away there is no much larger clone; base qualities are not given. The receptor comes from an adult who was a healthcare worker with PCR-confirmed SARS-CoV-2 infection or an uninfected control (not recorded which). Sequencing input: whole blood. The chain is assembled from TRBV18 and TRBJ2-1; 7 bases in the middle match TRBD1. The nucleotides read TGTGCCAGCTCACCAGGGACAGTGAGATCCTACAATGAGCAGTTCTTC. This gives the protein CASSPGTVRSYNEQFF.